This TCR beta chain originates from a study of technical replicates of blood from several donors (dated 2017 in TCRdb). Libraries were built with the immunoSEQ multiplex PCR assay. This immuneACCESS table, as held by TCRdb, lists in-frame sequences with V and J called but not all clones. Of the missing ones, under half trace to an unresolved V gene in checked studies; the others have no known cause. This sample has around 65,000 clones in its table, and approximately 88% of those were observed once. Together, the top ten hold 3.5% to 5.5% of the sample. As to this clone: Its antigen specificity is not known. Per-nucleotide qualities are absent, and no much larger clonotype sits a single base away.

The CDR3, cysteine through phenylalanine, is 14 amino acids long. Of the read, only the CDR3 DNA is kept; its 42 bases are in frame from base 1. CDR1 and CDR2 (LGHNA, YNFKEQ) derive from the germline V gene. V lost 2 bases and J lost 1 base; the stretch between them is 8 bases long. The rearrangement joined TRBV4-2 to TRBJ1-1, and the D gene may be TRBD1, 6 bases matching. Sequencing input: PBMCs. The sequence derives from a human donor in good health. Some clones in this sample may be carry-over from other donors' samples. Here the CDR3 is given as CASSQTDRNTEAFF. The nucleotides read TGTGCCAGCAGCCAAACGGACAGGAACACTGAAGCTTTCTTT.